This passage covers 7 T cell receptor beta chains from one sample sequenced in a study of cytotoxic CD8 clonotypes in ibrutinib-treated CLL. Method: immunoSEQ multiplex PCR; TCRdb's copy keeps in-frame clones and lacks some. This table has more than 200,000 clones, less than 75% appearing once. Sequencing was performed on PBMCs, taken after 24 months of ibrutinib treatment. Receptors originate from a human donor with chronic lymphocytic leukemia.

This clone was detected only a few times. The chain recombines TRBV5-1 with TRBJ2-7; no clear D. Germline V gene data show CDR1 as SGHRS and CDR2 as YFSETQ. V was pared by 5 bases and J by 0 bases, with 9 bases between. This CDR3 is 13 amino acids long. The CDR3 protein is CASRSIDSYEQYF. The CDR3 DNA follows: TGCGCCAGCAGATCTATTGACTCCTACGAGCAGTACTTC.

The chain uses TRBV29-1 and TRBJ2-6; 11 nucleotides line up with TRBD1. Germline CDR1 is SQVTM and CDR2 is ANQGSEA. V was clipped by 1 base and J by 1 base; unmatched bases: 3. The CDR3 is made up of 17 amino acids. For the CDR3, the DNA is TGCAGCGTTGAAGGATGGGACAGGGGGTCTGGGGCCAACGTCCTGACTTTC. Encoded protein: CSVEGWDRGSGANVLTF. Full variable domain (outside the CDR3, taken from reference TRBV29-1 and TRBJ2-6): SAVISQKPSRDICQRGTSLTIQCQVDSQVTMMFWYRQQPGQSLTLIATANQGSEATYESGFVIDKFPISRPNLTFSTLTVSNMSPEDSSIYLCSVEGWDRGSGANVLTFGAGSRLTVL.

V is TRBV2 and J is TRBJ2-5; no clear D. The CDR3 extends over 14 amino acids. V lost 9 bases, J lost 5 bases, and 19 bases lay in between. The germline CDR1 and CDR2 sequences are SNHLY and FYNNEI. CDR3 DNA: TGTGCCAGGCAAGCTAACGTGGTTTCGGAGACCCAGTACTTC. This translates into CARQANVVSETQYF.

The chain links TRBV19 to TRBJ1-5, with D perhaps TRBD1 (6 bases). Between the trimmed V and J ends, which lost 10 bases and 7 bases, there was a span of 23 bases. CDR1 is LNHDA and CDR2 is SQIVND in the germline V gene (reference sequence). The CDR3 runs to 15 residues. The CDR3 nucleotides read TGTGCCACCATCCCCTCGGGGGGGGCAGGGCAGCCCCAGCATTTT. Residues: CATIPSGGAGQPQHF.

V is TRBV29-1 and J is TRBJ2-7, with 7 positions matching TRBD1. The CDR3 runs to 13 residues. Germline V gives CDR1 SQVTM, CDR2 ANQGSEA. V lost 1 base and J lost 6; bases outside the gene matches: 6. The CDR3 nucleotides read TGCAGCGTTGAAGTACAGGGGTTGAGCGAGCAGTACTTC. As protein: CSVEVQGLSEQYF.

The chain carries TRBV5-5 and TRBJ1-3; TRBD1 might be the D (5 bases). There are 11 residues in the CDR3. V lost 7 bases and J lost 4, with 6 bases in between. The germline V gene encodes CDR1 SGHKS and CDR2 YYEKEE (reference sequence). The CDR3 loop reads CASRDGNTIYF. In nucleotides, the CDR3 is TGTGCCAGCCGGGACGGAAACACCATATATTTT.

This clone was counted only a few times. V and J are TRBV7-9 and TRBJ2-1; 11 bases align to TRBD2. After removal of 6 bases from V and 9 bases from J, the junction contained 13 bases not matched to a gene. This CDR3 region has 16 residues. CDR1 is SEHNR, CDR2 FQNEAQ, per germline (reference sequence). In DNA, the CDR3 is TGTGCCAGCAGTTCTCCTTTGGGACTAGCGGCGGTTGAGCAGTTCTTC. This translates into CASSSPLGLAAVEQFF.